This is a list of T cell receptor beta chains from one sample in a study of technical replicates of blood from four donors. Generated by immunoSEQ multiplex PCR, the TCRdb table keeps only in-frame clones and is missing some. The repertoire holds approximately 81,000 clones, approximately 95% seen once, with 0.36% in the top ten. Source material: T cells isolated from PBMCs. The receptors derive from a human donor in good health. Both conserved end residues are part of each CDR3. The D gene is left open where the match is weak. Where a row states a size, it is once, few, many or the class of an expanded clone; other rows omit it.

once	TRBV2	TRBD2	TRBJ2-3	TGTGCCAGCAAACTAGCGCAGAGCACAGATACGCAGTATTTT	CASKLAQSTDTQYF
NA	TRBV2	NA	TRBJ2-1	TGTGCCAGCAGTCGGGGGATGGGGAATGAGCAGTTCTTC	CASSRGMGNEQFF
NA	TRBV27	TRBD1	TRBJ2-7	TGTGCCAGCAGTTTGAGGGGGCTTGGGGGCGAGCAGTACTTC	CASSLRGLGGEQYF
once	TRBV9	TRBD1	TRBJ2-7	TGTGCCAGCAGCGTAGCGGACAGGGGGAGTCACGAGCAGTACTTC	CASSVADRGSHEQYF
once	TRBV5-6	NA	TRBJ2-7	TGTGCCAGCAGCCTAGGTACTCAGGGGCTCGAGCAGTACTTC	CASSLGTQGLEQYF
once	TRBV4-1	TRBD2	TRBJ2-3	TGCGCCAGCAGCCCGATACTAGCGGGAACCGGGTTGGTCGATACGCAGTATTTT	CASSPILAGTGLVDTQYF
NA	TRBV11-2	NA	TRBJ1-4	TGTGCCAGCAGCTCAATAAAAGCCCTAGCAACTAATGAAAAACTGTTTTTT	CASSSIKALATNEKLFF
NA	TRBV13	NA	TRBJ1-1	TGTGCCAGCAGGAAGACAGAGGCGAACACTGAAGCTTTCTTT	CASRKTEANTEAFF
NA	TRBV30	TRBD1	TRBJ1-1	TGTGCCTGTCCGGGACAGGGGGCCGGGACTGAAGCTTTCTTT	CACPGQGAGTEAFF
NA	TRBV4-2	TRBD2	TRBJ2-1	TGTGCCAGCAGCCAAGGGCTAGCGGGTAATGAGCAGTTCTTC	CASSQGLAGNEQFF
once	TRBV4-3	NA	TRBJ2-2	TGCGCCAGCAGCCAAGAAACGGGATCGAACACCGGGGAGCTGTTTTTT	CASSQETGSNTGELFF
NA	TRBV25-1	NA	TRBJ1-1	TGTGCCAGCACCAGGGTTGGGAACACTGAAGCTTTCTTT	CASTRVGNTEAFF
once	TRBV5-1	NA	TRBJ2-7	TGCGCCAGCAGCTTGGAGGGGTTCTCCTACGAGCAGTACTTC	CASSLEGFSYEQYF
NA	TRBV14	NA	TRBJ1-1	TGTGCCAGCAGCCAAGTTCAATTTTGGGGGCCTGGGGAAGCTTTCTTT	CASSQVQFWGPGEAFF
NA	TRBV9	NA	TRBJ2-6	TGTGCCAGCAGCCCTCGGACAGCTGGGGCCAACGTCCTGACTTTC	CASSPRTAGANVLTF
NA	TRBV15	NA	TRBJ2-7	TGTGCCACCAGCAGAGATCCGCAATCCGGACAGCGTATATACGAGCAGTACTTC	CATSRDPQSGQRIYEQYF
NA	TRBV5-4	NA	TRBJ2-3	TGTGCCAGCCGATACGGTGGTACGCAGTATTTT	CASRYGGTQYF
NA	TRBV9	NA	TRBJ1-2	TGTGCCAGCAGCCCCACCTACTACTATGGCTACACCTTC	CASSPTYYYGYTF
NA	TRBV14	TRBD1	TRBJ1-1	TGTGCCAGCAGCCAAGGTGCAGGGGGTAAAGCTTTCTTT	CASSQGAGGKAFF
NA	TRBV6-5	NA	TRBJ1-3	TGTGCCAGCCAACGGGGAATAACTGGAAACACCATATATTTT	CASQRGITGNTIYF
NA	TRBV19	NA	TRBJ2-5	TGTGCCAGTAATACCCAGGGGGAGACCCAGTACTTC	CASNTQGETQYF
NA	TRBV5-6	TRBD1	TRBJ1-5	TGTGCCAGCAGCTTGGGGGACAGGGTTAATCAGCCCCAGCATTTT	CASSLGDRVNQPQHF
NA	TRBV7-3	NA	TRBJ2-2	TGTGCCAGCAGCCGTGGAGGGAGTTCGGCCGGGGAGCTGTTTTTT	CASSRGGSSAGELFF
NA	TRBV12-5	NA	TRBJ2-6	TGTGCTAGTGGTTTGGGGACAGCTTCTGGGGCCAACGTCCTGACTTTC	CASGLGTASGANVLTF
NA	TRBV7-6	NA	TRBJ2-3	TGTGCCAGCAGCTTCGGCACAGATACGCAGTATTTT	CASSFGTDTQYF
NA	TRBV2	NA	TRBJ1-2	TGTGCCAGCAGTGAGGCGGGGTATAACTATGGCTACACCTTC	CASSEAGYNYGYTF
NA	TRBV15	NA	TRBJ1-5	TGTGCCACAGGCCGGGACTTCAATAGCAATCAGCCCCAGCATTTT	CATGRDFNSNQPQHF
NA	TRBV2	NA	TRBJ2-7	TGTGCCAGGAAAGACAGAAGATCCTACGAGCAGTACTTC	CARKDRRSYEQYF
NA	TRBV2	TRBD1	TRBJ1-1	TGTGCCAGCAGTGATAGGACAGGCGCCACTGAAGCTTTCTTT	CASSDRTGATEAFF
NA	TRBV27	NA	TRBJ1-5	TGTGCCAGCAGTTTATCAGGGTACGGGGGCAATCAGCCCCAGCATTTT	CASSLSGYGGNQPQHF
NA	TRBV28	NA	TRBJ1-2	TGTGCCAGCAGTTCGCCCCGAGAGGGGGGGGCTATCTATGGCTACACCTTC	CASSSPREGGAIYGYTF
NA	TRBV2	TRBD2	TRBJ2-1	TGTGCCAGCAGTGATTCTAGCGGGAGATACAATGAGCAGTTCTTC	CASSDSSGRYNEQFF
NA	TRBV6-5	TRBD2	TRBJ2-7	TGTGCCAGCAAGCGGACTAGCGGCTACGAGCAGTACTTC	CASKRTSGYEQYF
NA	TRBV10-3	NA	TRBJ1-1	TGTGCCATCATGGGAGGGGAGGCGCAGAGGAACACTGAAGCTTTCTTT	CAIMGGEAQRNTEAFF
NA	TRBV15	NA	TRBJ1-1	TGTGCCACCAGCAGGTCGTCGGCTGAAGCTTTCTTT	CATSRSSAEAFF
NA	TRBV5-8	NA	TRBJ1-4	TGTGCCAGCAGGAGAACAACTAATGAAAAACTGTTTTTT	CASRRTTNEKLFF
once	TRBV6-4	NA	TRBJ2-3	TGTGCCAGCAGTGACTCGCCAGGGCTATACACAGATACGCAGTATTTT	CASSDSPGLYTDTQYF
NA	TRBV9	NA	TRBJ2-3	TGTGCCAGCAGCCTATCAGGGGCCACAGATACGCAGTATTTT	CASSLSGATDTQYF
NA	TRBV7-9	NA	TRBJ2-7	TGTGCCAGCGTACCAGACAGCTTTTACGAGCAGTACTTC	CASVPDSFYEQYF
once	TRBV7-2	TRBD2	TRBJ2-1	TGTGCCAGCAGCTTAGCCGGGGCCAGCGGGAGATGGCAGTTCTTC	CASSLAGASGRWQFF
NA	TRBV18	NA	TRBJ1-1	TGTGCCAGCACTAACCAGGGGTACTCTGAAGCTTTCTTT	CASTNQGYSEAFF
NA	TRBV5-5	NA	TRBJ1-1	TGTGCCAGCAGCTTGAGCTTCAGGACTCCGGTGTGGACTGAAGCTTTCTTT	CASSLSFRTPVWTEAFF
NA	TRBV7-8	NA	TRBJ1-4	TGTGCCAGCGGCCGAAGGGGGGGAATTAATGAAAAACTGTTTTTT	CASGRRGGINEKLFF
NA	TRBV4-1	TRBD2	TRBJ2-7	TGCGCCAGCAGCCATGGACTAGCGGGTAACTACGAGCAGTACTTC	CASSHGLAGNYEQYF
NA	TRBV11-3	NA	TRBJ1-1	TGTGCCAGCAGCTTGGGGAGGGCCAACACTGAAGCTTTCTTT	CASSLGRANTEAFF
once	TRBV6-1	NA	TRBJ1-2	TGTGCCGCCAGGCCTACTATGGGAGGAGGCTATGGCTACACCTTC	CAARPTMGGGYGYTF
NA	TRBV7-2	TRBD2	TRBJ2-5	TGTGCCAGCAGCCCAGTAGCGGGAGTCCAAGAGACCCAGTACTTC	CASSPVAGVQETQYF
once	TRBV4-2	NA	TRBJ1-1	TGTGCCAGCAGCCAGGGGGGGTACACTGAAGCTTTCTTT	CASSQGGYTEAFF
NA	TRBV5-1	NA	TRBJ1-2	TGCGCCAGCAGCTTGGCATCTTTATGGACAGACTCCTATGGCTACACCTTC	CASSLASLWTDSYGYTF
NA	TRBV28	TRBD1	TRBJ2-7	TGTGCCAGCAGCGAAAGACAGGGGCGAAACGAGCAGTACTTC	CASSERQGRNEQYF
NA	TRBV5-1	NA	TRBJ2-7	TGCGCCAGCAGCTCTCCGGGACATCTATCTTACGAGCAGTACTTC	CASSSPGHLSYEQYF
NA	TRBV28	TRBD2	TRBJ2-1	TGTGCCAGCAGTAGCGGGAGCCTATATAGGAATGAGCAGTTCTTC	CASSSGSLYRNEQFF
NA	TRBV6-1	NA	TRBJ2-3	TGTGCCAGCCCCTACCTAGCGCACACAGATACGCAGTATTTT	CASPYLAHTDTQYF
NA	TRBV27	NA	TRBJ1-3	TGTGCCAGCAGCCCTCTATGGGAGGACACCATATATTTT	CASSPLWEDTIYF